The rows below give T cell receptor beta chains drawn from one sample of a study of response to subunit inactivated influenza vaccine. MiXCR, run by TCRdb on the RT-PCR reads, gives a single entry per CDR3 protein. The sample includes hundreds of thousands of distinct CDR3 sequences, roughly 10% seen only once; the top ten take approximately 11%. These sequences were also reported in another study, on T cells expressing NK-cell markers.

The sample in question was PBMCs from blood, obtained on the day of vaccination. These receptors came from a man aged 45-65 years who received an inactivated influenza vaccine. The CDR3 runs from the conserved cysteine through the conserved F or W. The order of the fields is D gene, V gene, clone size, J gene, CDR3 DNA, CDR3 protein. The D gene is left open where the match is weak. Some rows have no size entry. The others give once, few or many, or a class for an expanded clone.

>-|TRBV2|-|TRBJ1-6
TGTGCCAGCAGTGAAGCACAGGACTCACCCCTCCACTTT
CASSEAQDSPLHF
>-|TRBV7-9|-|TRBJ2-3
TGTGCCAGCAGCTTAGCGGGGGGGCGCGATACGCAGTATTTT
CASSLAGGRDTQYF
>-|TRBV6-2/TRBV6-3|few|TRBJ2-4
TGTGCCAGCAGAATGACAGTCAGAAACATTCAGTACTTC
CASRMTVRNIQYF
>-|TRBV28|few|TRBJ1-6
TGTGCCAGCAGGTCCCCGCAGGTACTCAGGGGTTCACCCCTCCACTTT
CASRSPQVLRGSPLHF
>-|TRBV10-3|-|TRBJ2-3
TGTGCCATCAGTGTTCAGGGTACGCAGTATTTT
CAISVQGTQYF
>-|TRBV10-3|few|TRBJ2-2
TGTGCCATCAGTGTCAGCCCCGGGGAGCTGTTTTTT
CAISVSPGELFF
>-|TRBV7-2|-|TRBJ2-7
TGTGCCAGCAGCATAACTGGCGGACCCTACGAGCAGTACTTC
CASSITGGPYEQYF
>TRBD1|TRBV5-6|many|TRBJ2-3
TGTGCCAGCAGCGAGACCGGGACAGGGGGTGCAGATACGCAGTATTTT
CASSETGTGGADTQYF
>TRBD2|TRBV4-3|few|TRBJ2-7
TGCGCCAGCAGCCGAGGACTAGCGGGGAGCTCCTACGAGCAGTACTTC
CASSRGLAGSSYEQYF
>-|TRBV12-3/TRBV12-4|few|TRBJ2-1
TGTGCCAGCGGGCCGAGTAGCTCCTACAATGAGCAGTTCTTC
CASGPSSSYNEQFF
>TRBD1|TRBV3-1|few|TRBJ2-5
TGTGCCAGCAGCCAACCGACAGGGCAAGAGACCCAGTACTTC
CASSQPTGQETQYF
>TRBD2|TRBV24-1|-|TRBJ2-2
TGTGCCACCGCTAGCGGGGATCCGGTGGAGCTGTTTTTT
CATASGDPVELFF
>-|TRBV20-1|few|TRBJ2-1
TGCAGTGCTAGAGTATTGGGGGTTGGCTCCTACAATGAGCAGTTCTTC
CSARVLGVGSYNEQFF
>TRBD2|TRBV29-1|-|TRBJ2-1
TGCAGCGTTGAAGGGAACCTTTGGCGGGAGGAGCAGTTCTTC
CSVEGNLWREEQFF
>TRBD1|TRBV7-9|-|TRBJ2-7
TGTGCCAGCAGCTTAGGTAGACAGGGCAACTCGTACGAGCAGTACTTC
CASSLGRQGNSYEQYF
>-|TRBV28|few|TRBJ1-5
TGTGCCAGCAGTCCCCAGGCAGGTCCCCAGCATTTT
CASSPQAGPQHF
>-|TRBV18|few|TRBJ2-4
TGTGCCAGCTCACCACCGGCCTCCAAAAACATTCAGTACTTC
CASSPPASKNIQYF
>TRBD1|TRBV27|-|TRBJ2-7
TGTGCCAGTCACCGACAGGGGACATCCTACGAGCAGTACTTC
CASHRQGTSYEQYF